The following is a T cell receptor (beta chain) sequence with its context. Germline and junction disagree at one end, which may indicate a read error. The sample comes from a study of blood T cells in healthy people across ages. Study overall: About one barcoded beta molecule per two T cells was captured by template switching.

The CDR3 sequence is 16 residues long. Per germline, CDR1 SGHTA and CDR2 FQGNSA. The second PCR ran about 6 to 12 cycles with a sample-barcoded 5' primer and J-beta primers. TCRdb independently ran MiXCR on the 5' RACE reads; one entry per CDR3 protein. This sample has over a million distinct CDR3 sequences, with approximately 40% found just once. The genes are TRBV7-2 and TRBJ2-1, with TRBD1 matching over 9 bases. The sequence was collected from a woman under 30 in good health. Material for sequencing was blood. The CDR3 bases are TGTGCCAGCAGCTTGGGGGCCGGGACAGGGTACAACGAGCAGTTCTTC. Its translation: CASSLGAGTGYNEQFF.